This T cell receptor (beta chain) was obtained from a study of CD4 T cells in relation to SARS-CoV-2 and coronaviruses. The wider study: TCR beta CDR3s were sequenced after 10-day antigen culture of PBMCs. Study results and caveats: Crossreactivity was assessed only for spike protein, not other viral proteins.

Only in-frame clones appear in the TCRdb table, and some are missing; sequencing was by immunoSEQ multiplex PCR. The table has under 25,000 clones, about two thirds seen once. This CDR3 region has 14 residues. Germline V lookup: CDR1 LGHDT, CDR2 YNNKEL (reference sequence). The V end lost 1 base, the J end lost 2 bases, and 5 bases lay between the germline ends. Before the COVID-19 pandemic, during about 2011-2019, CD4+ T cells were taken from unexposed donors. CD4+ T cells were isolated from the cells after around 11 days of culture. Testing used SARS-CoV-2 S/N and four cold-coronavirus spikes on unexposed-donor CD4+ T cells, cells permitting. Approximately 1.9 million PBMCs per well were cultured with about 9.8 IU/ml IL-2. The table lists this clone with a few counts. The target antigen is unknown.

Input material: CD4+ T cells from PBMCs, cultured in vitro. The clonotype comes from a human donor in good health. The chain carries TRBV3-1 (or the pseudogene TRBV3-2) and TRBJ2-2; D unresolved. The CDR3 DNA reads as TGTGCCAGCAGCCAAGTTCGTAACACCGGGGAGCTGTTTTTT. Translating it yields CASSQVRNTGELFF.